This is a list of T cell receptor beta chains from one sample in a study of high-grade serous ovarian cancer treatment subgroups. Profiled with immunoSEQ multiplex PCR; TCRdb holds only in-frame clones, not every one. The data show about 4,000 clones, roughly two thirds seen once. Sequencing input: tumor tissue. The receptors originated from a human donor with high-grade serous ovarian cancer. The CDR3 runs from the conserved cysteine through the conserved F or W. The D gene is left open where the match is weak.

j_gene: TRBJ2-1
v_gene: TRBV5-1
d_gene: TRBD2
CDR3aa: CASRGGNSSYNEQFF

j_gene: TRBJ1-1
v_gene: TRBV18
d_gene: -
CDR3aa: CASSPVGTNTEAFF

j_gene: TRBJ2-7
v_gene: TRBV19
d_gene: TRBD1
CDR3aa: CASRKTGSYEQYF

j_gene: TRBJ1-1
v_gene: TRBV12-5
d_gene: -
CDR3aa: CASGLDRWNTEAFF

j_gene: TRBJ2-5
v_gene: TRBV5-8
d_gene: TRBD2
CDR3aa: CASSLAGGLETQYF

j_gene: TRBJ2-7
v_gene: TRBV30
d_gene: TRBD2
CDR3aa: CAWSFLAGDYEQYF

j_gene: TRBJ2-6
v_gene: TRBV28
d_gene: TRBD1
CDR3aa: CASSLPSTGGSGANVLTF

j_gene: TRBJ2-5
v_gene: TRBV7-2
d_gene: -
CDR3aa: CASSRSRVANQETQYF

j_gene: TRBJ1-5
v_gene: TRBV6-4
d_gene: -
CDR3aa: CASSDGDNQPQHF

j_gene: TRBJ2-6
v_gene: TRBV4-1
d_gene: -
CDR3aa: CASGRGQGFFSGANVLTF

j_gene: TRBJ2-2
v_gene: TRBV11-2
d_gene: -
CDR3aa: CASSLAGAGGELFF

j_gene: TRBJ2-3
v_gene: TRBV30
d_gene: -
CDR3aa: CAWSVLRGDTQYF

j_gene: TRBJ2-7
v_gene: TRBV6-5
d_gene: TRBD2
CDR3aa: CASSQREGYEQYF

j_gene: TRBJ2-5
v_gene: TRBV15
d_gene: TRBD1
CDR3aa: CATSKGGWETQYF

j_gene: TRBJ2-7
v_gene: TRBV28
d_gene: TRBD2
CDR3aa: CASSSISGRRYEQYF

j_gene: TRBJ2-5
v_gene: TRBV11-2
d_gene: -
CDR3aa: CASSMQGIETQYF

j_gene: TRBJ1-1
v_gene: TRBV29-1
d_gene: TRBD1
CDR3aa: CSVQDRGIAEAFF

j_gene: TRBJ2-1
v_gene: TRBV27
d_gene: -
CDR3aa: CASRSGPEQFF

j_gene: TRBJ1-5
v_gene: TRBV4-1
d_gene: TRBD1
CDR3aa: CASSHQGAGQPQHF

j_gene: TRBJ1-2
v_gene: TRBV5-1
d_gene: -
CDR3aa: CASSLDRANYGYTF

j_gene: TRBJ1-1
v_gene: TRBV27
d_gene: TRBD1
CDR3aa: CASNRDRSYTEAFF

j_gene: TRBJ1-4
v_gene: TRBV19
d_gene: -
CDR3aa: CASSMGIRANEKLFF

j_gene: TRBJ1-1
v_gene: TRBV30
d_gene: -
CDR3aa: CAWSAGVKGTEAFF

j_gene: TRBJ1-2
v_gene: TRBV7-2
d_gene: -
CDR3aa: CASSLYNYGYTF

j_gene: TRBJ2-1
v_gene: TRBV29-1
d_gene: TRBD2
CDR3aa: CSVDVAGGYNEQFF

j_gene: TRBJ2-3
v_gene: TRBV10-2
d_gene: TRBD2
CDR3aa: CASSLAGGRTDTQYF

j_gene: TRBJ1-2
v_gene: TRBV15
d_gene: TRBD1
CDR3aa: CATSRDRGDYGYTF

j_gene: TRBJ2-5
v_gene: TRBV11-3
d_gene: -
CDR3aa: CASSPPGGDGTQYF

j_gene: TRBJ1-1
v_gene: TRBV2
d_gene: -
CDR3aa: CASIRMNTEAFF

j_gene: TRBJ1-1
v_gene: TRBV6-4
d_gene: TRBD1
CDR3aa: CASRQYDRAGAEAFF

j_gene: TRBJ1-1
v_gene: TRBV11-2
d_gene: -
CDR3aa: CASSPLWQVNTEAFF

j_gene: TRBJ1-1
v_gene: TRBV9
d_gene: -
CDR3aa: CASSGSAGDTEAFF

j_gene: TRBJ2-2
v_gene: TRBV9
d_gene: TRBD1
CDR3aa: CASGAGGTGELFF

j_gene: TRBJ1-3
v_gene: TRBV5-1
d_gene: -
CDR3aa: CASSLEDRLSGNTIYF

j_gene: TRBJ1-1
v_gene: TRBV10-3
d_gene: TRBD1
CDR3aa: CASRQYDRAGAEAFF

j_gene: TRBJ1-4
v_gene: TRBV5-1
d_gene: -
CDR3aa: CASSLGTNEKLFF

j_gene: TRBJ1-2
v_gene: TRBV5-1
d_gene: -
CDR3aa: CASSLDRPVDGYTF

j_gene: TRBJ1-1
v_gene: TRBV18
d_gene: -
CDR3aa: CASSPESRGGEAFF

j_gene: TRBJ1-2
v_gene: TRBV19
d_gene: -
CDR3aa: CASSKGPSNYGYTF

j_gene: TRBJ2-5
v_gene: TRBV4-3
d_gene: TRBD2
CDR3aa: CASSLNLGLDKFGETQYF

j_gene: TRBJ2-6
v_gene: TRBV10-3
d_gene: -
CDR3aa: CAISDILRAAGANVLTF

j_gene: TRBJ2-6
v_gene: TRBV15
d_gene: -
CDR3aa: CATSRDGGYSGANVLTF

j_gene: TRBJ1-3
v_gene: TRBV6-1
d_gene: -
CDR3aa: CAIITSGNTIYF

j_gene: TRBJ1-5
v_gene: TRBV5-4
d_gene: -
CDR3aa: CASSLAGGQPQHF

j_gene: TRBJ1-1
v_gene: TRBV7-9
d_gene: -
CDR3aa: CASRMLALEAFF

j_gene: TRBJ2-3
v_gene: TRBV6-4
d_gene: TRBD2
CDR3aa: CASRRTSGETDTQYF

j_gene: TRBJ2-7
v_gene: TRBV25-1
d_gene: -
CDR3aa: CASSEEGTSSYEQYF

j_gene: TRBJ2-1
v_gene: TRBV5-5
d_gene: -
CDR3aa: CASSPDYLPGNEQFF

j_gene: TRBJ2-1
v_gene: TRBV5-1
d_gene: TRBD1
CDR3aa: CASSLGQGFWGSYNEQFF

j_gene: TRBJ2-7
v_gene: TRBV18
d_gene: TRBD2
CDR3aa: CASSPTAGGRTYEQYF

j_gene: TRBJ1-1
v_gene: TRBV4-1
d_gene: -
CDR3aa: CASSPGAAGALGQNTEAFF

j_gene: TRBJ1-1
v_gene: TRBV6-5
d_gene: -
CDR3aa: CASSYGGTLNTEAFF

j_gene: TRBJ1-1
v_gene: TRBV5-3
d_gene: -
CDR3aa: CASSVRTGLNTEAFF

j_gene: TRBJ2-2
v_gene: TRBV7-6
d_gene: TRBD1
CDR3aa: CASSPDRPGGELFF